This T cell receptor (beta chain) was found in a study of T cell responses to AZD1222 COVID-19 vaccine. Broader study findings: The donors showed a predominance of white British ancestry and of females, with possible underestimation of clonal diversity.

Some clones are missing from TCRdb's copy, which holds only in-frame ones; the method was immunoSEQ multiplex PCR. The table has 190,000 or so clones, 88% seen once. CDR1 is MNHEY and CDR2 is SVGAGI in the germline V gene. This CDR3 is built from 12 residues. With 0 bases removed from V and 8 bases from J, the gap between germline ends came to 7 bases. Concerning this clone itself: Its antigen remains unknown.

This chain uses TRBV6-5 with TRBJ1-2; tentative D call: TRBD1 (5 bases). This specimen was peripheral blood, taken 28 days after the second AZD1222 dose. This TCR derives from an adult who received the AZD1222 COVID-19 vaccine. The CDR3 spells CASSYSGRGYTF. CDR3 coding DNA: TGTGCCAGCAGTTACTCGGGGCGCGGCTACACCTTC.